This TCR beta chain was documented in a study of T cell responses to AZD1222 COVID-19 vaccine. Findings and limits, study-wide: Females outnumbered males among donors, who were mostly white British; clonal diversity was possibly underestimated. The study found Spike-specific TCR breadth and depth rose after two AZD1222 doses.

The V gene end was trimmed by 0 bases and the J gene end by 5 bases; junction bases not matched to a gene: 5. The CDR3 sequence is 15 residues long. The germline gives CDR1 SGHTS, CDR2 YDEGEE. On this clone itself: Its antigen is not known.

Libraries were prepared by immunoSEQ multiplex PCR; TCRdb keeps only in-frame clonotypes and omits some of them. Of roughly 97,000 clones listed, roughly 86% were seen once; the top ten hold 3% to 4%. The J gene is TRBJ2-5, the V gene TRBV5-8, with 9 bases matching TRBD2. This TCR came from an adult who received the MenACWY meningococcal vaccine as a control. The sample was peripheral blood, taken 28 days after the second dose of the MenACWY control vaccine. The CDR3 DNA sequence: TGTGCCAGCAGCTTGGGAGCGGGGGGCATGGAGACCCAGTACTTC. This gives the protein CASSLGAGGMETQYF.